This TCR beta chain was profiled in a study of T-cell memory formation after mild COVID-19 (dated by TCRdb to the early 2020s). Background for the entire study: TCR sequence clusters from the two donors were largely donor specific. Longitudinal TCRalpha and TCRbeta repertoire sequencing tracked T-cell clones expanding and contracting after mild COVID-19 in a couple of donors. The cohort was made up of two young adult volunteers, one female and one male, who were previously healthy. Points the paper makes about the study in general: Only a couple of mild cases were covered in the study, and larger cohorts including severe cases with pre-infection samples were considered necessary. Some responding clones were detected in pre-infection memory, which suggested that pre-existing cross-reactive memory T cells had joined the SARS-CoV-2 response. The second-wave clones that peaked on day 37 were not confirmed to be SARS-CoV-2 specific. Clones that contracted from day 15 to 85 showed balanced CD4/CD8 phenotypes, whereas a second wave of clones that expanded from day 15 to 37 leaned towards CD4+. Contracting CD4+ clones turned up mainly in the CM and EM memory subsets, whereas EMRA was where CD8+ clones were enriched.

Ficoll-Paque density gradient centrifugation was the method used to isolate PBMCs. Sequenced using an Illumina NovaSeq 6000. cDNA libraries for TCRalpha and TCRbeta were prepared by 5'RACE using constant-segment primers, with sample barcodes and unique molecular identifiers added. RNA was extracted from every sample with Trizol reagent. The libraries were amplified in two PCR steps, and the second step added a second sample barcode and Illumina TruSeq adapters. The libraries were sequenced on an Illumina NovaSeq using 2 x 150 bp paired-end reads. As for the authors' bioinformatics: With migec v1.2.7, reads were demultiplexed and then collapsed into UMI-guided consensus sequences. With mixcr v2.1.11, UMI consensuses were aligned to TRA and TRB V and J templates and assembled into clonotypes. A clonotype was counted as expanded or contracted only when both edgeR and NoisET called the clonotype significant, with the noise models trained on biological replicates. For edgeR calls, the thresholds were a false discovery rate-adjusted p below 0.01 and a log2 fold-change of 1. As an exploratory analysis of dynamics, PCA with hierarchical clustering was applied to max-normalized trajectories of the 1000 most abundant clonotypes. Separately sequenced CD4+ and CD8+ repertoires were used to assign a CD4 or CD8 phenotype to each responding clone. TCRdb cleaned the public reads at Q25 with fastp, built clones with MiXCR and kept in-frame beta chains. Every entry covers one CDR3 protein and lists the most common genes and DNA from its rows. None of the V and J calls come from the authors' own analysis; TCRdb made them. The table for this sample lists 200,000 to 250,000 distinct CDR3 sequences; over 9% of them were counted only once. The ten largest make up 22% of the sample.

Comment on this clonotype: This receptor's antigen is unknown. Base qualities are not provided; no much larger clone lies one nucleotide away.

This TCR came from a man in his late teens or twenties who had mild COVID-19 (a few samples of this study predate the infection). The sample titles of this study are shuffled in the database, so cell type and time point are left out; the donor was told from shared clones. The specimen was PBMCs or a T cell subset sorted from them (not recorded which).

The encoded CDR3 is CSVWDRAGNTIYF. The sequence in DNA is TGCAGCGTCTGGGACAGGGCGGGGAACACCATATATTTT. The V and J genes are TRBV29-1 and TRBJ1-3; TRBD1 agrees with 9 junctional bases. For this chain, trimming is 6 bases at the V end and 7 bases at the J end, and the number of junction bases without a gene match is 7. The CDR3 numbers 13 residues from cysteine through phenylalanine. The read is trimmed to its CDR3 DNA, 39 bases read in frame from base 1. In the germline V gene, CDR1 corresponds to SQVTM and CDR2 to ANQGSEA. Outside the CDR3, residues come from the reference TRBV29-1 and TRBJ1-3 proteins, so the full variable domain is: SAVISQKPSRDICQRGTSLTIQCQVDSQVTMMFWYRQQPGQSLTLIATANQGSEATYESGFVIDKFPISRPNLTFSTLTVSNMSPEDSSIYLCSVWDRAGNTIYFGEGSWLTVV.